The present TCR beta chain was sequenced within a study of T cells in Graves' hyperthyroidism and ophthalmopathy. The hyperthyroidism was newly diagnosed and had lasted under 2 months; the patients were aged 18 to 65. The germline V gene encodes CDR1 MDHEN and CDR2 SYDVKM. With 5 bases removed from V and 4 bases from J, the gap between germline ends came to 20 bases. This CDR3 has 16 amino acids. TCR beta CDR3 region amplification was performed from RNA transcripts. An initial round of RT-PCR targeting the TCR CDR3 relied on the HTBI primer set. From the multiplex PCR reads, TCRdb called clonotypes with MiXCR, one entry per CDR3 protein. The profile shows 350,000 to 500,000 distinct CDR3 sequences, roughly 13% of them singletons.

The origin of this receptor is a woman younger than 30 with Graves' hyperthyroidism. This chain joins TRBV28 and TRBJ1-2; D uncertain. Sequences were obtained from blood. CDR3 bases: TGTGCCAGCAGTCCCCTCTCTTTCGGAGGAGGCTATGGCTACACCTTC. It translates to CASSPLSFGGGYGYTF.